The entry below gives a single T cell receptor (beta chain) sequence along with its context. The antigen it recognizes is unknown. The input lacks base qualities; no much larger clone sits a single base away. This specimen includes other DNA sequences encoding the same CDR3. To isolate intraepithelial and lamina propria lymphocytes from graft specimens, dithiothreitol, EDTA incubations and collagenase D digestion were used. Serial intestinal graft biopsy specimens collected up to 600 days after transplant underwent bulk TCR-beta sequencing. This entry comes from a study of graft-versus-host responses after intestinal transplantation (dated by TCRdb to 2020 to 2022). Study-wide context: Multivisceral, liver-intestinal, or isolated intestinal transplants were received by the recipients. To identify alloreactive clones, pre-transplant mixed lymphocyte reaction products were sequenced and compared with unstimulated pre-transplant donor and recipient T cells. The cohort enrolled about two dozen intestinal transplant recipients, one of whom was a retransplant, and a few patients without pretransplant specimens were excluded. Every recipient was given anti-thymocyte globulin induction, followed by around three years of maintenance tacrolimus and steroids. Bulk TCR-beta CDR3 sequencing was used to track graft-versus-host and host-versus-graft alloreactive T cell clones in the graft, circulation and bone marrow after intestinal transplantation. Instead of going to the commercial service, samples from a few later patients were sequenced in-house on an Illumina MiSeq and processed with MiXCR. Donor T cell macrochimerism was defined as a peak of at least 4% donor T cells among recipient peripheral blood mononuclear cells.

Spanning cysteine to phenylalanine, the CDR3 consists of 14 amino acids. Just the 42-base CDR3 DNA is kept, in frame starting at base 1. V trim: 8 bases; J trim: 6 bases; unmatched bases: 9. CDR1 and CDR2, looked up from the germline V gene, are SNHLY and FYNNEI. Study-wide conclusions, independent of this receptor: GvH clones were detected in recipient bone marrow, and some of these GvH clones were observed earlier in ileal mucosa or blood, consistent with an intestinal mucosal origin. In patients with donor T cell macrochimerism, the allografts had high GvH to HvG T cell clonal ratios. The relatively low number and heterogeneity of intestinal transplant patients limited the conclusions. Early after transplant, declines in HvG clones were associated with peak levels of circulating GvH clones.

The receptor library was made with the immunoSEQ multiplex PCR assay. High-throughput TCR-beta CDR3 sequencing of genomic DNA from most patients was performed by Adaptive Biotechnologies. Per the source publication's procedure: TCR sequencing data for around 20 patients were retrieved from Adaptive's ImmunoSEQ software; a few other patients were processed with MiXCR and VDJtools. CDR3 nucleotide sequences shared by donor and recipient were removed because the origin of these sequences could not be assigned. To be classed as alloreactive, a clone needed at least 2-fold expansion over unstimulated cells and a minimum CFSE-low frequency of 0.002% (template counts) or 0.001% (read counts). Clones were considered mappable if detected in sequenced pre-transplant spleen, lymph node, or MLR CFSE-low populations of the donor or recipient. The cumulative frequency of alloreactive clones was calculated as a percentage of all sequences, weighted by copy number. Here the immuneACCESS table is served through TCRdb, limited to in-frame sequences with V and J called. Missing clones are a known gap in these copies; in checked studies unresolved V genes cover under half, and the rest lacks a known reason. The DNA gave D and trimming, while V, J and clone size come from that table. The sample profile shows some 3,500 clones; around 80% of them were found once. The top ten hold approximately 7% of the sample.

The receptor's source is a human patient who received an intestinal transplant, so some T cells may come from the graft donor. The material sequenced was ileum tissue, taken approximately 17 and 21 days after intestinal transplantation. The chain joins TRBV2 to TRBJ1-3; 8 central bases correspond to TRBD1. The CDR3 sequence is CASFGQGNPNTIYF. DNA sequence: TGTGCCAGCTTCGGACAGGGAAACCCAAACACCATATATTTT.